This TCR beta chain comes out of a study of shared clonotypes between healthy human individuals. Findings and caveats of the study: All-four-donor shared clonotypes had higher generation probabilities than non-shared clonotypes did.

Everyone who donated was a Caucasian adult who lived in Nashville, Tennessee. Per the study methods: From ImmunoSEQ came sequences covering only the junction and carrying no quality scores, so filtering differed. The repertoire was sequenced with immunoSEQ multiplex PCR; TCRdb's copy has only in-frame clones and lacks some. That table furnishes V, J and clone size, whereas the DNA furnished D and trimming. The table shows millions of clones, with roughly 95% occurring only once. As concerns this clone: What it recognizes is unknown.

Germline assignment: CDR1 SGHVS and CDR2 FQNEAQ. Losses at the gene ends were 10 bases for V and 4 bases for J; bases not matched to a gene: 4. The CDR3 covers 12 residues. The TCR originated in a man between 18 and 35 years old in good health. Sequenced: naive CD4+ T cells sorted from blood. Indicated subset: CD45RA+ positively selected. The rearrangement joins TRBV7-8 to TRBJ2-5; 9 bases align to TRBD1. CDR3 coding DNA: TGTGCCACGACAGGGGGGGCAGAGACCCAGTACTTC. Its protein is CATTGGAETQYF.